The 19 T cell receptor beta chains below come from one sample, sequenced in a study of T cells after yellow fever vaccination (dated by TCRdb to between 2018 and 2021). The meaning of the sample's treatment or condition label: live attenuated yellow fever vaccine strain. The library was produced with 5' RACE. The reads were generated on an Illumina NovaSeq 6000. TCRdb passed the public sequencing reads through fastp at Q25 and MiXCR, retaining productive beta sequences. Each CDR3 protein appears once, grouped with its most common genes and DNA. This sample has 340,000 or so distinct CDR3 sequences in its table, and approximately 13% of those were observed once. The ten largest clones take up roughly 3% of the sample. Sequenced here: CD4+ T cells sorted from PBMCs, sampled 15 days after the yellow fever booster vaccination. All receptors derive from a man aged 18 to 35 who received the YFV17D yellow fever vaccine.

In this sample, this clonotype turned up a few times. This chain joins TRBV5-6 and TRBJ2-3, with D perhaps TRBD2 (7 bases). CDR3 length: 18 residues. Germline V lookup: CDR1 SGHDT, CDR2 YYEEEE. V lost 1 base and J lost 0, with 18 bases in between. CDR3 DNA: TGTGCCAGCAGCTTGCTCCGGGGGGCCCAACTTAGCACAGATACGCAGTATTTT. It encodes CASSLLRGAQLSTDTQYF. The whole variable domain, remainder taken from reference TRBV5-6 and TRBJ2-3, is DAGVTQSPTHLIKTRGQQVTLRCSPKSGHDTVSWYQQALGQGPQFIFQYYEEEERQRGNFPDRFSGHQFPNYSSELNVNALLLGDSALYLCASSLLRGAQLSTDTQYFGPGTRLTVL.

This clonotype was detected ten times or more. DNA of the CDR3: TGCAGTGCCCCTCCCCTAGCGGGGGAGCGGACCCAGTACTTC. This gives the protein CSAPPLAGERTQYF. The chain combines TRBV20-1 with TRBJ2-5; 10 positions match TRBD2. The J segment lost 7 bases and the V segment lost 6 bases, leaving 11 bases of the junction unmatched. Germline lookup yields CDR1 DFQATT and CDR2 SNEGSKA (reference sequence). The CDR3 extends over 14 amino acids.

The chain links TRBV6-2 or TRBV6-3 to TRBJ2-3; 8 bases agree with TRBD1. There are 14 residues in the CDR3. CDR1 is MNHEY and CDR2 is SVGEGT in the germline V gene. V was clipped by 3 bases and J by 5 bases; unmatched bases: 4. CDR3 sequence: CASSYAGTGDTQYF. CDR3 sequence (DNA): TGTGCCAGCAGTTATGCGGGGACAGGAGATACGCAGTATTTT.

This clonotype was counted a few times. This chain links TRBV4-1 with TRBJ1-3; unclear D gene. The CDR3 covers 16 residues. The V gene lost 4 bases and the J gene lost 0 bases, with 13 bases spanning the gap. Germline CDR1 is MGHRA and CDR2 is YSYEKL. CDR3 bases: TGCGCCAGCAGCCTTCCGACCTCTAGCTCTGGAAACACCATATATTTT. This sequence encodes CASSLPTSSSGNTIYF.

The chain carries TRBV12-3 or TRBV12-4 and TRBJ2-7; 11 nucleotides align to TRBD1. Trimming at V came to 7 bases and at J to 3 bases, leaving 5 bases not matched to a gene. The CDR3 has 14 residues. This chain's CDR3 is CASTPDRGLYEQYF. The DNA of the CDR3 is TGTGCCAGCACCCCGGACAGGGGGCTCTACGAGCAGTACTTC.

The chain joins TRBV5-1 to TRBJ2-2, with D maybe TRBD2 (5 bases). The CDR3 runs 16 residues. V was pared by 1 base and J by 4 bases, with 14 bases between. Germline V gene sequence: CDR1 SGHRS, CDR2 YFSETQ. CDR3 DNA: TGCGCCAGCAGCTTGACCGGGAACCCGTCCACCGGGGAGCTGTTTTTT. As protein: CASSLTGNPSTGELFF.

This clonotype was seen only a few times. The rearrangement links TRBV12-3 or TRBV12-4 to TRBJ1-1; D is perhaps TRBD1 (6 bases). The length of the CDR3 is 12 residues. The V end lost 0 bases, the J end lost 10 bases, and 9 bases lay between the germline ends. The CDR3 DNA reads TGTGCCAGCAGTTTAGCGGGGGGGCGAGCTTTCTTT. It yields the protein CASSLAGGRAFF.

This chain links TRBV7-2 with TRBJ1-2; no definite D call. V lost 5 bases and J lost 2, with 12 bases in between. This CDR3 has 14 residues. CDR1 is SGHTA, CDR2 FQGNSA, per germline. This CDR3 reads CASSPDRGNYGYTF. The CDR3 bases are TGTGCCAGCAGCCCCGACCGAGGGAACTATGGCTACACCTTC.

This clonotype was observed a few times. V is TRBV25-1 and J is TRBJ2-1; D perhaps matches TRBD1 (6 bases). Trimming stripped 4 bases from V and 2 bases from J, with 12 bases between. The germline V gene encodes CDR1 MGHDK and CDR2 SYGVNS. The CDR3 length is 15 residues. The CDR3 loop is CASSVQGIPYNEQFF. The DNA of the CDR3 is TGTGCCAGCAGTGTTCAGGGGATCCCCTACAATGAGCAGTTCTTC.

The genes are TRBV29-1 and TRBJ2-1; 9 bases are shared with TRBD2. The germline V gene has CDR1 SQVTM and CDR2 ANQGSEA. The CDR3 extends over 16 amino acids. V shed 6 bases, J shed 2 bases, and the junction held 11 bases outside the gene matches. CDR3 in amino acids: CSVTRAGGGAYNEQFF. The CDR3 region has the DNA TGCAGCGTAACCCGGGCCGGCGGGGGGGCCTACAATGAGCAGTTCTTC.

CDR3 protein: CASSLESSGSSTDTQYF. The CDR3 DNA is TGCGCCAGCAGCTTGGAAAGCAGTGGGAGTAGCACAGATACGCAGTATTTT. The chain carries TRBV5-1 and TRBJ2-3; D possibly corresponds to TRBD2 (5 bases). Germline CDR1 reads SGHRS; CDR2 reads YFSETQ. The V and J ends lost 0 bases and 0 bases respectively, with 14 bases between them. This CDR3 has 17 amino acids.

The chain couples TRBV29-1 to TRBJ2-1; the match to TRBD2 covers 12 bases. The germline V gene has CDR1 SQVTM and CDR2 ANQGSEA. V lost 4 bases, J lost 9 bases, and 10 bases stayed unmatched. The CDR3 spans 15 residues. Here the CDR3 DNA reads TGCAGCGTTGGGAGAGGGACTAGCGGGTATCCTGAGCAGTTCTTC. Translation gives CSVGRGTSGYPEQFF.

The sample holds a few counts of this clonotype. V and J are TRBV20-1 and TRBJ1-6, with 11 bases lining up with TRBD1. This CDR3 contains 14 residues. Trimming at V came to 3 bases and at J to 9 bases, leaving 4 bases not matched to a gene. Germline CDR1 reads DFQATT; CDR2 reads SNEGSKA (reference sequence). The DNA for the CDR3 is TGCAGTGCTAGCTCCGGGACAGGGGGTTCACCCCTCCACTTT. Translating gives CSASSGTGGSPLHF.

This sequence joins TRBV7-9 and TRBJ2-7; D remains unclear. Trimming removed 4 bases at V and 2 bases at J, with 6 bases between. CDR1 is SEHNR and CDR2 is FQNEAQ in the germline V gene (reference sequence). There are 12 residues in the CDR3. CDR3 DNA: TGTGCCAGCAGCTCCAGACCCTACGAGCAGTACTTC. Residues: CASSSRPYEQYF.

J is TRBJ2-1 and V is TRBV20-1, with 10 bases aligning to TRBD1. V trimming: 5 bases; J trimming: 7 bases; junction bases outside the gene matches: 8. Germline loops: CDR1 DFQATT, CDR2 SNEGSKA (reference sequence). The CDR3 covers 14 residues. This chain's CDR3 is CSAEDRGKRNEQFF. For the CDR3, the DNA is TGCAGTGCTGAGGACAGGGGGAAGCGGAATGAGCAGTTCTTC.

J is TRBJ2-5 and V is TRBV25-1; 9 nucleotides align to TRBD2. The trim removed 5 bases at V and 4 bases at J, leaving 5 bases unmatched. The CDR3 covers 14 residues. Germline V gives CDR1 MGHDK, CDR2 SYGVNS. The CDR3, as DNA: TGTGCCAGCAGTCGGAGCGGGGGGCGAGAGACCCAGTACTTC. The encoded protein is CASSRSGGRETQYF.

The J gene is TRBJ2-1, the V gene TRBV6-5, with 7 nucleotides matching TRBD2. The CDR3 length is 14 residues. The ends lost 2 bases at V and 7 bases at J; junction bases unmatched: 5. Looked up from germline, CDR1 is MNHEY and CDR2 is SVGAGI. The CDR3 bases are TGTGCCAGCAGTTACCCCGGGGGGTGGAATGAGCAGTTCTTC. This translates into CASSYPGGWNEQFF.

Many counts were recorded for this clonotype. V is TRBV29-1 and J is TRBJ1-3; D gene uncertain. Germline-derived CDR1 and CDR2 are SQVTM and ANQGSEA. The V and J ends lost 3 bases and 0 bases respectively, with 12 bases between them. The CDR3 length is 15 residues. The CDR3 DNA reads TGCAGCGTTGACGGCGGTTCAGCCTCTGGAAACACCATATATTTT. Translated: CSVDGGSASGNTIYF.

This clonotype was picked up a small number of times. The chain joins TRBV3-1 to TRBJ1-5; 10 positions agree with TRBD1. The CDR3 consists of 17 residues. V gave up 1 base and J gave up 5 bases; unmatched junction bases: 8. Germline lookup yields CDR1 LGHDT and CDR2 YNNKEL (reference sequence). CDR3 residues: CASSQGAGTGVHQPQHF. Written as DNA, the CDR3 is TGTGCCAGCAGCCAAGGGGCCGGGACAGGGGTGCATCAGCCCCAGCATTTT.